This TCR beta chain was profiled in a study of cytomegalovirus exposure and HLA in healthy donors. As for the study in general: From HLA-typed donors, an early data release held tens of millions of unique TCRs.

PCR amplification relied on 60 Vbeta primers (plus 13 Jbeta primers). Sequenced by immunoSEQ multiplex PCR; TCRdb stores in-frame clones only, minus some. The sample contains over 55,000 clones, 70% of which appear only once. There are a few counts of this clone. Germline lookup yields CDR1 MDHEN and CDR2 SYDVKM. The CDR3 consists of 16 residues. The V end lost 5 bases, the J end lost 5 bases, and 19 bases lay between the germline ends. The chain carries TRBV28 and TRBJ2-1, with TRBD1 as a possible D gene (5 bases). The origin of this receptor is a woman aged 45-59 years in good health and CMV-seropositive. Sequencing used PBMCs. The CDR3 DNA reads TGTGCCAGCAGTCCACCACAGGTATTCATGGACAATGAGCAGTTCTTC. It codes for CASSPPQVFMDNEQFF.